This TCR beta chain appears in the sequencing data of a study of shared clonotypes between healthy human individuals. Naive CD8 isolation took CD45RO-negative cells positively selected for CCR7 and excluded terminally differentiated effector memory CD45RA+ cells. J was trimmed by 4 bases and V by 3 bases; bases with no gene match: 6. The CDR3 runs 14 residues. The germline V gene encodes CDR1 WSHSY and CDR2 SAAADI. Study observations and caveats: About 5% of naive CD4 clonotypes were shared across four donors.

With respect to this clone: Its antigen is unidentified.

The authors' processing: ImmunoSEQ sequences covered only the junction and lacked quality scores; filtering therefore differed. Libraries were prepared by immunoSEQ multiplex PCR; TCRdb keeps only in-frame clonotypes and omits some of them. V and J calls and clone size are given by that table; D and trimming were obtained from the DNA. The repertoire includes some 2 million clones, less than 95% of them detected once, and roughly 1.2% sits in the top ten. The sequencing input was naive CD8+ T cells sorted from blood. The receptor was isolated from a man aged 18 to 30 in good health. V gene TRBV10-2 combines with J gene TRBJ2-7; TRBD1 agrees at 7 bases. The CDR3: CASSDTGVMYEQYF. CDR3 coding DNA: TGCGCCAGCAGTGACACAGGGGTAATGTACGAGCAGTACTTC.